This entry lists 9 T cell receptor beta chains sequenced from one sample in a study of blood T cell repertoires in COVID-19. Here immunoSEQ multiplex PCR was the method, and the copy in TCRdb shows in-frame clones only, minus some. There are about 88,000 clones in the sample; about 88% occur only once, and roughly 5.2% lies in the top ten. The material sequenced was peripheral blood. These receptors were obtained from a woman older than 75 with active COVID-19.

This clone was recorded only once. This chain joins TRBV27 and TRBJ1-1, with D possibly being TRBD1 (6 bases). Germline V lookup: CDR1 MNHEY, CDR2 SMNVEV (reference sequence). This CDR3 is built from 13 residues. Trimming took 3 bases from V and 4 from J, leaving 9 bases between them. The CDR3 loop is CASSFSGVTEAFF. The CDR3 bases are TGTGCCAGCAGTTTCTCAGGGGTCACTGAAGCTTTCTTT.

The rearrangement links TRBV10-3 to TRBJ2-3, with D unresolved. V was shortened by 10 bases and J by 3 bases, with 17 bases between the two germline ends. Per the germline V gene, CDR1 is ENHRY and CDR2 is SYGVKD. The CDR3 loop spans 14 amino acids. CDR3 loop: CATRYEIETDTQYF. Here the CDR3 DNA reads TGTGCCACACGTTATGAAATCGAGACAGATACGCAGTATTTT.

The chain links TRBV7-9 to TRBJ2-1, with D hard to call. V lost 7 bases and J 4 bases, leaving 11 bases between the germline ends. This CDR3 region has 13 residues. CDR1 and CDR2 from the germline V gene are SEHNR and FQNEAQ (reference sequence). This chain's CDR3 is CASKFTEYNEQFF. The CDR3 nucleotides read TGTGCCAGCAAGTTTACAGAGTACAATGAGCAGTTCTTC.

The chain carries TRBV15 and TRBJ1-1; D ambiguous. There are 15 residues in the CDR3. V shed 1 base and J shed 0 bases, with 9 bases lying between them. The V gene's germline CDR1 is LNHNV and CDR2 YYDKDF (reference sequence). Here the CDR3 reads CATSRAGIMNTEAFF. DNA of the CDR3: TGTGCCACCAGCAGAGCCGGGATTATGAACACTGAAGCTTTCTTT.

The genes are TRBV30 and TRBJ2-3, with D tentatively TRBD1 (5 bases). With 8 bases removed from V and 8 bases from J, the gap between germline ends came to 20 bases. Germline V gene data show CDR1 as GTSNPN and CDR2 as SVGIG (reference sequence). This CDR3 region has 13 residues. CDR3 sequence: CATRDLGVGTQYF. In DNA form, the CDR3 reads TGTGCCACGCGTGACCTAGGGGTTGGTACGCAGTATTTT.

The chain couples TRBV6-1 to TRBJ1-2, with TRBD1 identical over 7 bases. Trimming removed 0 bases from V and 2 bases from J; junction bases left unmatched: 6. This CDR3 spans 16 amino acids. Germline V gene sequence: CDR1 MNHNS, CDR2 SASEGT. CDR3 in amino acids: CASSEAGIGGNYGYTF. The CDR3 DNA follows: TGTGCCAGCAGTGAAGCAGGTATAGGGGGCAACTATGGCTACACCTTC.

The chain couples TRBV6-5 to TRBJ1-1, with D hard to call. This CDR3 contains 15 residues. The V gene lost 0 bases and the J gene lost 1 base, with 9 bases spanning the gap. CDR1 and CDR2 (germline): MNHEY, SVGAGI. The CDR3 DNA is TGTGCCAGCAGTTACTCCTCCCTTAGGAACACTGAAGCTTTCTTT. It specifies CASSYSSLRNTEAFF.

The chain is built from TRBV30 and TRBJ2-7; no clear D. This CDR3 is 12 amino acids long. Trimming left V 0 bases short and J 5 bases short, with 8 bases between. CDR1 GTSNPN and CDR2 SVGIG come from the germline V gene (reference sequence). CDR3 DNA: TGTGCCTGGAGTGTACTTCCGCACGAGCAGTACTTC. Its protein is CAWSVLPHEQYF.

The CDR3 nucleotides read TGTGCCAGAAGCTTACCGTTACTAGCGGGACAAGAGACCCAGTACTTC. It encodes CARSLPLLAGQETQYF. The chain couples TRBV7-5 to TRBJ2-5; the table's D call TRBD2 went unverified against the DNA. TRBV7-5 is a listed pseudogene. This CDR3 is 16 amino acids long.